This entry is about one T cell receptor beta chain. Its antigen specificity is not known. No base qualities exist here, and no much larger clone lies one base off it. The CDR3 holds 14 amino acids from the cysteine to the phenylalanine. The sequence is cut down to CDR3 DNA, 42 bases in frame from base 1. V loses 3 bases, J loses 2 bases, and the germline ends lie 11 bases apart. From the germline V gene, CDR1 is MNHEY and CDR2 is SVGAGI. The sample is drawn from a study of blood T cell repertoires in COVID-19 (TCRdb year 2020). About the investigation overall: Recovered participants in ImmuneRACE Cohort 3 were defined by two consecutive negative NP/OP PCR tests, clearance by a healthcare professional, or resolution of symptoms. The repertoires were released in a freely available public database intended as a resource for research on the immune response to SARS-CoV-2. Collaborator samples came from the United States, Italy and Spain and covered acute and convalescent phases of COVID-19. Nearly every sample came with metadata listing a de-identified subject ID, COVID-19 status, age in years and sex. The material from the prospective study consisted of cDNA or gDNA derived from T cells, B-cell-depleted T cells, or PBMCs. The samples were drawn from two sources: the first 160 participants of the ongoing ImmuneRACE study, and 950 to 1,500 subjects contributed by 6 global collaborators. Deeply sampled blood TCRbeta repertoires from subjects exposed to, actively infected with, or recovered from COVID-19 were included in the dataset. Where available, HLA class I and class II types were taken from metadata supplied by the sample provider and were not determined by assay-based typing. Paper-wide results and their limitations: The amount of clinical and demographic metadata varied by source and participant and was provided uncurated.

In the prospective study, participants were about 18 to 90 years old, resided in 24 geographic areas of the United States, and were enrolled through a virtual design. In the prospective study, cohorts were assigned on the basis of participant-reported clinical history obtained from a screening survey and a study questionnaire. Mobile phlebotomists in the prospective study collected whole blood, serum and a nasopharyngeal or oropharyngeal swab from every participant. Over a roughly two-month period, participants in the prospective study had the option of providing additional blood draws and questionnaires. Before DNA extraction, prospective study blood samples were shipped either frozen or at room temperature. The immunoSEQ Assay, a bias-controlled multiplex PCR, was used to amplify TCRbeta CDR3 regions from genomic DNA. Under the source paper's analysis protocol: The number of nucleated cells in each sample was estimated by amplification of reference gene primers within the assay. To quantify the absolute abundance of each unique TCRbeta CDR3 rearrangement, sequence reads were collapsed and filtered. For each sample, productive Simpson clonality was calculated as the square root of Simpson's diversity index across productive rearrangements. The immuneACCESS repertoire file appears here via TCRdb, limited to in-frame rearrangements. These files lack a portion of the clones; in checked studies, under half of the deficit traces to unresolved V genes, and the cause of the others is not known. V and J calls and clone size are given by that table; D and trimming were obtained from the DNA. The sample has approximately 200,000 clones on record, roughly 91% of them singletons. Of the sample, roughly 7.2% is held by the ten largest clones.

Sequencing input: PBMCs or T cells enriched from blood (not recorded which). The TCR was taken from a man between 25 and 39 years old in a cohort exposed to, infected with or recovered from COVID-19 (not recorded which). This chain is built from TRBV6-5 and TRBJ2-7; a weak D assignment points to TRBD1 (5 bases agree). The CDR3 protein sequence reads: CASSYQGRTYEQYF. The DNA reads TGTGCCAGCAGTTATCAGGGAAGGACCTACGAGCAGTACTTC.